This TCR beta chain was identified during a study of blood T cells in healthy people across ages. There were healthy Caucasian individuals from Russia, aged about 6 to 100, serving as donors. Using a J-beta primer mix together with a sample-barcoded 5' primer, a second PCR was run for roughly 6 to 11 cycles. TCRdb re-derived calls from the 5' RACE reads in MiXCR, one entry per CDR3 protein. There are 800,000 to 950,000 distinct CDR3 sequences in the sample; 25% to 30% occur only once, and roughly 10% lies in the top ten. This CDR3 contains 15 residues. V was pared by 5 bases and J by 0 bases, with 3 bases of the junction left unmatched. Germline V gene data show CDR1 as SSHAT and CDR2 as FNYEAQ (reference sequence). These same records also appear under a second study, on T cells of mothers and their children.

V is TRBV7-7 and J is TRBJ2-1; 8 bases are a match to TRBD1. The specimen sequenced was blood. The TCR sequence derives from a woman in her thirties or forties in good health. This chain's CDR3 is CASSKDRGSYNEQFF. The CDR3 nucleotides are TGTGCCAGCAGCAAAGACAGGGGCTCCTACAATGAGCAGTTCTTC.